Below are 8 T cell receptor beta chains sequenced from a single sample in a study of technical replicates of blood from a handful of donors. Data came from immunoSEQ multiplex PCR; TCRdb stores just in-frame clones and leaves some out. The table records about 75,000 clones, approximately 96% of them present only once. Specimen: T cells isolated from PBMCs. The receptors derive from a human donor in good health.

This chain connects TRBV19 to TRBJ2-7; D is possibly TRBD2 (5 bases). The CDR3 loop spans 14 amino acids. Germline-derived CDR1 and CDR2 are LNHDA and SQIVND (reference sequence). The ends were cut back, 5 bases at V and 4 bases at J, with 15 bases in the middle. The CDR3 region is CASSDRETQYEQYF. For the CDR3, the DNA is TGTGCCAGTAGTGACCGGGAAACCCAATACGAGCAGTACTTC. The variable domain in full, completed from reference TRBV19 and TRBJ2-7, reads DGGITQSPKYLFRKEGQNVTLSCEQNLNHDAMYWYRQDPGQGLRLIYYSQIVNDFQKGDIAEGYSVSREKKESFPLTVTSAQKNPTAFYLCASSDRETQYEQYFGPGTRLTVT.

The genes are TRBV7-3 and TRBJ2-5, with D tentatively TRBD1 (5 bases). Germline CDR1 and CDR2: SGHTA and FQGTGA. Trimming stripped 1 base from V and 4 bases from J, with 13 bases between. CDR3 size: 15 residues. The CDR3 here is CASSLKRGRRETQYF. CDR3 sequence (DNA): TGTGCCAGCAGCTTAAAAAGGGGCAGAAGAGAGACCCAGTACTTC.

V and J are TRBV25-1 and TRBJ2-3; 8 nucleotides line up with TRBD2. The CDR3 consists of 12 residues. V was clipped by 4 bases and J by 12 bases; unmatched bases: 6. CDR1 is MGHDK and CDR2 is SYGVNS in the germline V gene. CDR3 region: CASSALAGPQYF. The CDR3 nucleotides read TGTGCCAGCAGTGCCCTAGCGGGTCCTCAGTATTTT.

This chain uses TRBV6-1 with TRBJ1-3, with D uncertain. V lost 3 bases and J 0 bases, leaving 9 bases between the germline ends. The germline V gene has CDR1 MNHNS and CDR2 SASEGT. The CDR3 has 15 residues. DNA of the CDR3: TGTGCCAGCAGTGAGCCTGCTAACTCTGGAAACACCATATATTTT. This translates into CASSEPANSGNTIYF.

This sequence joins TRBV18 and TRBJ2-7, with D possibly TRBD1 on 5 matching bases. Germline V gene sequence: CDR1 KGHSH, CDR2 LQKENI. This CDR3 is built from 16 residues. The germline V and J ends were trimmed by 0 bases and 0 bases, with 12 bases remaining between them. Here the CDR3 DNA reads TGTGCCAGCTCACCACCGGGTGGCAGGGTCTCCTACGAGCAGTACTTC. This gives the protein CASSPPGGRVSYEQYF.

The V and J genes are TRBV5-1 and TRBJ2-3; D perhaps matches TRBD1 (6 bases). This CDR3 spans 14 amino acids. CDR1 is SGHRS, CDR2 YFSETQ, per germline. V lost 0 bases, J lost 4 bases, and 9 bases lay in between. As DNA, the CDR3 is TGCGCCAGCAGCTTGGGCGAGGGGGCAGATACGCAGTATTTT. As protein: CASSLGEGADTQYF.

The chain links TRBV27 to TRBJ1-5, with D perhaps TRBD1 (6 bases). V lost 2 bases, J lost 4 bases, and 9 bases lay in between. The CDR3 covers 14 residues. Germline V gene lookup returns CDR1 MNHEY and CDR2 SMNVEV (reference sequence). This CDR3 is CASSLGGENQPQHF. CDR3 DNA: TGTGCCAGCAGTTTAGGGGGCGAAAATCAGCCCCAGCATTTT.

The gene calls are TRBV5-1 and TRBJ1-1, with D perhaps TRBD1 (6 bases). Germline loops: CDR1 SGHRS, CDR2 YFSETQ. Deletions cut 1 base from V and 5 bases from J, with 15 bases between. The length of the CDR3 is 15 residues. CDR3 protein: CASSLWEGGRTEAFF. The CDR3 DNA is TGCGCCAGCAGCTTGTGGGAAGGGGGAAGGACTGAAGCTTTCTTT.